The 21 T cell receptor beta chains listed next were all sequenced from one sample in a study of shared clonotypes between healthy human individuals (dated by TCRdb to the early 2020s). Library preparation employed the immunoSEQ multiplex PCR assay. The source is immuneACCESS, and TCRdb retained only in-frame sequences with V and J called. Part of the clones is not carried over; for the studies checked, unresolved V genes explain less than half of this, and the remainder is unexplained. The sample table lists around 600,000 clones, about 96% of them with a count of one. Clones ranked in the top ten supply less than 0.065% of the sample. Sequenced material: naive CD4+ T cells sorted from blood. The sample's cell subset or site label, in plain terms: CD45RA+ positively selected. The receptor source for this set is a woman aged 30 to 39 in good health.

This clone occurred once. This rearrangement joins TRBV9 to TRBJ2-1; possibly TRBD2 for D (5 bases). Trimming stripped 6 bases from V and 0 bases from J, with 10 bases between. CDR1 and CDR2 from the germline V gene are SGDLS and YYNGEE. This CDR3 spans 14 amino acids. In DNA, the CDR3 is TGTGCCAGCAACATGGGGAGCTCCTACAATGAGCAGTTCTTC. Its protein is CASNMGSSYNEQFF.

The chain joins TRBV18 to TRBJ2-7; TRBD1 agrees at 7 bases. Germline CDR1 reads KGHSH; CDR2 reads LQKENI. CDR3 length: 14 residues. V lost 3 bases and J lost 2; bases outside the gene matches: 4. This CDR3 is CASSPTGQPYEQYF. CDR3 coding DNA: TGTGCCAGCTCACCCACGGGACAGCCCTACGAGCAGTACTTC.

For this clone: Other DNA variants within this sample encode the same CDR3. The V and J genes are TRBV7-9 and TRBJ2-7; D gene uncertain. The V gene's germline CDR1 is SEHNR and CDR2 FQNEAQ (reference sequence). The CDR3 sequence is 11 residues long. Trimming left V 4 bases short and J 2 bases short, with 3 bases between. This CDR3 reads CASSSTYEQYF. DNA for the CDR3: TGTGCCAGCAGCTCTACCTACGAGCAGTACTTC. The full variable domain, with the rest looked up from reference TRBV7-9 and TRBJ2-7, is DTGVSQNPRHKITKRGQNVTFRCDPISEHNRLYWYRQTLGQGPEFLTYFQNEAQLEKSRLLSDRFSAERPKGSFSTLEIQRTEQGDSAMYLCASSSTYEQYFGPGTRLTVT.

The chain combines TRBV28 with TRBJ2-2; 11 positions agree with TRBD2. This CDR3 has 16 amino acids. Trimming removed 5 bases from V and 1 base from J; junction bases left unmatched: 3. Germline-derived CDR1 and CDR2 are MDHEN and SYDVKM. The CDR3 sequence: CASSPGTSGNTGELFF. CDR3 in DNA: TGTGCCAGCAGTCCGGGGACTAGCGGGAACACCGGGGAGCTGTTTTTT. The complete variable domain, with remaining parts taken from reference TRBV28 and TRBJ2-2, reads DVKVTQSSRYLVKRTGEKVFLECVQDMDHENMFWYRQDPGLGLRLIYFSYDVKMKEKGDIPEGYSVSREKKERFSLILESASTNQTSMYLCASSPGTSGNTGELFFGEGSRLTVL.

J is TRBJ2-2 and V is TRBV7-3; D is unclear. This CDR3 is 18 amino acids long. Germline-derived CDR1 and CDR2 are SGHTA and FQGTGA. V lost 0 bases and J lost 1, with 15 bases in between. CDR3 residues: CASSLTGEQSLNTGELFF. DNA for the CDR3: TGTGCCAGCAGCTTAACAGGAGAGCAGAGCTTGAACACCGGGGAGCTGTTTTTT.

This rearrangement joins TRBV7-3 to TRBJ1-1, with TRBD1 identical over 10 bases. The V gene's germline CDR1 is SGHTA and CDR2 FQGTGA. The CDR3 loop spans 15 amino acids. The ends lost 2 bases at V and 5 bases at J; junction bases unmatched: 5. CDR3 in DNA: TGTGCCAGCAGCTTAGGGACAGGGGAGGGAACTGAAGCTTTCTTT. It codes for CASSLGTGEGTEAFF. The full variable domain, completed using reference TRBV7-3 and TRBJ1-1, is GAGVSQTPSNKVTEKGKYVELRCDPISGHTALYWYRQSLGQGPEFLIYFQGTGAADDSGLPNDRFFAVRPEGSVSTLKIQRTERGDSAVYLCASSLGTGEGTEAFFGQGTRLTVV.

The gene calls are TRBV27 and TRBJ1-6, with 7 nucleotides matching TRBD1. The ends lost 3 bases at V and 6 bases at J; junction bases unmatched: 11. The CDR3 consists of 17 residues. Per the germline V gene, CDR1 is MNHEY and CDR2 is SMNVEV (reference sequence). CDR3 bases: TGTGCCAGCAGTTTTCTAGCCCCGGGACAGAGTAATTCACCCCTCCACTTT. It yields the protein CASSFLAPGQSNSPLHF.

The rearrangement uses TRBV7-2 and TRBJ2-7; D not certain. The CDR3 has 12 residues. Germline CDR1 SGHTA, CDR2 FQGNSA. V lost 0 bases and J 4 bases, leaving 4 bases between the germline ends. The CDR3 spells CASSLATYEQYF. In DNA, the CDR3 is TGTGCCAGCAGCTTAGCGACGTACGAGCAGTACTTC.

The chain carries TRBV6-1 and TRBJ2-7, with TRBD1 identical over 9 bases. CDR3 length equals 14 residues. Losses at the gene ends were 6 bases for V and 4 bases for J; bases not matched to a gene: 7. Germline V gene data show CDR1 as MNHNS and CDR2 as SASEGT. The CDR3 DNA reads TGTGCCAGCAGAGGGACAGGGAAATGGTACGAGCAGTACTTC. Amino acids: CASRGTGKWYEQYF.

V is TRBV4-1 and J is TRBJ2-7; TRBD2 matches 12 bases. With 2 bases clipped from V and 6 bases from J, the junction kept 8 bases outside the gene matches. Germline V lookup: CDR1 MGHRA, CDR2 YSYEKL. The CDR3 totals 16 residues. The CDR3 region has the DNA TGCGCCAGCAGCCAAAGGTCTAGCGGGAGGGCCTCCGAGCAGTACTTC. This sequence encodes CASSQRSSGRASEQYF.

V gene TRBV25-1 combines with J gene TRBJ2-7; maybe TRBD2 (5 bases). The CDR3 has 15 amino acids. Trimming left V 2 bases short and J 2 bases short, with 13 bases between. From germline, CDR1 is MGHDK and CDR2 SYGVNS. The CDR3 is CASSELEGPAYEQYF. The DNA of the CDR3 is TGTGCCAGCAGTGAACTCGAGGGCCCGGCCTACGAGCAGTACTTC.

The rearrangement links TRBV28 to TRBJ1-3; D unresolved. The length of the CDR3 is 14 residues. With 8 bases removed from V and 0 bases from J, the gap between germline ends came to 11 bases. The germline V gene has CDR1 MDHEN and CDR2 SYDVKM. CDR3 loop: CASGWGPSGNTIYF. CDR3 DNA sequence: TGTGCCAGCGGCTGGGGTCCCTCTGGAAACACCATATATTTT.

The chain is built from TRBV11-2 and TRBJ1-1, with unresolved D. Germline V gene sequence: CDR1 SGHAT, CDR2 FQNNGV. V shed 5 bases and J shed 1 base, with 11 bases lying between them. The CDR3 covers 14 residues. The CDR3 loop is CASSPGRENTEAFF. DNA of the CDR3: TGTGCCAGCAGCCCTGGACGGGAGAACACTGAAGCTTTCTTT.

The chain combines TRBV27 with TRBJ1-2; weak D call: TRBD1 (6 bases). The CDR3 runs 16 residues. Per germline, CDR1 MNHEY and CDR2 SMNVEV (reference sequence). V was clipped by 2 bases and J by 4 bases, with 17 bases between them. CDR3 nucleotides: TGTGCCAGCAGTTTACGCCGCGCCGGGGACATCTATGGCTACACCTTC. Protein sequence: CASSLRRAGDIYGYTF.

The chain combines TRBV5-4 with TRBJ1-4; D gene unclear. Trimming cost V 1 base and J 6 bases, with 10 bases left between them. The CDR3 is made up of 14 amino acids. Germline CDR1 reads SGHNT; CDR2 reads YYREEE (reference sequence). CDR3 loop: CASSLSSQDEKLFF. CDR3 nucleotide sequence: TGTGCCAGCAGCTTGAGCTCTCAGGATGAAAAACTGTTTTTT.

The gene calls are TRBV4-1 and TRBJ1-5; D is undetermined. The CDR3 sequence is 15 residues long. The germline CDR1 and CDR2 sequences are MGHRA and YSYEKL. The V end was cut by 4 bases, the J end by 4 bases, with 14 bases between. The CDR3 loop reads CASSRNPGLNQPQHF. As DNA, the CDR3 is TGCGCCAGCAGCCGAAACCCGGGCCTTAATCAGCCCCAGCATTTT.

The V and J genes are TRBV11-1 and TRBJ2-5, with TRBD2 identical over 8 bases. The CDR3 covers 15 residues. Trimming cost V 1 base and J 5 bases; bases outside gene matches: 6. The germline CDR1 and CDR2 sequences are SGHAT and FQDESV (reference sequence). CDR3 sequence (DNA): TGTGCCAGCAGCTTAGTAGCGGGGTCGCAGGAGACCCAGTACTTC. It specifies CASSLVAGSQETQYF.

The V and J genes are TRBV11-2 and TRBJ1-3; unclear D gene. V lost 4 bases and J 4 bases, leaving 14 bases between the germline ends. The germline V gene encodes CDR1 SGHAT and CDR2 FQNNGV. CDR3 size: 15 residues. CDR3 amino acids: CASSSTGFLGNTIYF. In nucleotides, the CDR3 is TGTGCCAGCAGCTCAACCGGGTTCTTGGGAAACACCATATATTTT. The full variable domain, rest sourced from reference TRBV11-2 and TRBJ1-3, is EAGVAQSPRYKIIEKRQSVAFWCNPISGHATLYWYQQILGQGPKLLIQFQNNGVVDDSQLPKDRFSAERLKGVDSTLKIQPAKLEDSAVYLCASSSTGFLGNTIYFGEGSWLTVV.

V and J are TRBV4-1 and TRBJ2-7; 8 nucleotides line up with TRBD2. The CDR3 contains 13 residues. Germline loops: CDR1 MGHRA, CDR2 YSYEKL. With 4 bases clipped from V and 3 bases from J, the junction kept 2 bases outside the gene matches. The CDR3 protein is CASSLSGDYEQYF. CDR3 coding DNA: TGCGCCAGCAGCCTTAGCGGGGACTACGAGCAGTACTTC.

The chain joins TRBV5-1 to TRBJ2-1; D gene unclear. Trimming took 2 bases from V and 0 from J, leaving 12 bases between them. Germline V lookup: CDR1 SGHRS, CDR2 YFSETQ. The CDR3 totals 16 residues. CDR3 amino acids: CASSLTASSSYNEQFF. The CDR3 region has the DNA TGCGCCAGCAGCTTAACAGCGAGCAGCTCCTACAATGAGCAGTTCTTC.

This sequence joins TRBV7-9 and TRBJ2-1; 7 bases match TRBD2. This CDR3 has 13 residues. CDR1 SEHNR and CDR2 FQNEAQ come from the germline V gene (reference sequence). Unmatched junction bases numbered 7, after V lost 5 bases and J lost 9 bases. CDR3 nucleotide sequence: TGTGCCAGCAGCCGGGACTATAGCAGTGAGCAGTTCTTC. Encoded protein: CASSRDYSSEQFF.